This TCR beta chain was captured by sequencing in a study of CD8+ T cells in alopecia areata. Remarks on this clone: Gene and germline names: mouse. From the germline J gene comes the end of the CDR3, since the read stops 4 residues before it.

Once RNA had been extracted, it was reverse transcribed into cDNA to act as the sequencing template. Clones were sequenced by immunoSEQ multiplex PCR, and TCRdb holds only the in-frame ones, with some missing. Sampling found 90,000 to 130,000 clones, none seen once. The V segment lost 1 base and the J segment 2 bases; nucleotides outside the gene matches: 2. The CDR3 spans 15 residues. Germline loops: CDR1 FNHDT, CDR2 SITEND (reference sequence). This chain connects TRBV19 to TRBJ2-3; 9 nucleotides line up with TRBD1. The TCR comes from a C3H/HeJ mouse with alopecia areata. For this mouse line, the MHC haplotype is H2-k. The material sequenced was lesional skin. The part of the CDR3 DNA that was read is TGTGCCAGCAGTATAACAGGGGGCAATGCAGAA. Translating gives CASSITGGNAE. The full CDR3 reads CASSITGGNAETLYF.